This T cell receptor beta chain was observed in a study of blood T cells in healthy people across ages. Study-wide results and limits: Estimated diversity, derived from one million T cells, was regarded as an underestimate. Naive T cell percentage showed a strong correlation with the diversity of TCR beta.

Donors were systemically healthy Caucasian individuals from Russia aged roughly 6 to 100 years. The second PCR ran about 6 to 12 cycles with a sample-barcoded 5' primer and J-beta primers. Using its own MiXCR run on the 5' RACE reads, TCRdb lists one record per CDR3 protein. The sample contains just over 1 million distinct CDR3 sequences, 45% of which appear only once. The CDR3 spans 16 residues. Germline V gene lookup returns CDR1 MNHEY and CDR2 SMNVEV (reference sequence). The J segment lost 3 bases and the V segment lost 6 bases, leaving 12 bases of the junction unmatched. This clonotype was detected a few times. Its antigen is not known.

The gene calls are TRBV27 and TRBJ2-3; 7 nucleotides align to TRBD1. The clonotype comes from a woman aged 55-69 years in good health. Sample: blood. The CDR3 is CASRTDRLLGTDTQYF. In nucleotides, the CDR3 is TGTGCCAGCAGGACGGACAGGCTTCTTGGTACAGATACGCAGTATTTT.